Below, 3 T cell receptor beta chains from the same sample are listed, as sequenced in a study of blood T cell repertoires in COVID-19. Assay used: immunoSEQ multiplex PCR; TCRdb lists only in-frame clones, some missing. The repertoire holds 100,000 to 120,000 clones, with 60% to 80% as singletons. The material sequenced was peripheral blood. Receptors originate from a woman over 75 with active or convalescent COVID-19.

The chain employs TRBV5-6 and TRBJ1-2; 8 bases are shared with TRBD1. Germline CDR1 and CDR2: SGHDT and YYEEEE. Trimming removed 3 bases from V and 8 bases from J; junction bases left unmatched: 12. The CDR3 runs to 15 residues. The CDR3 here is CASSSKLTGVLGYTF. CDR3 bases: TGTGCCAGCAGCTCGAAACTGACAGGGGTATTGGGCTACACCTTC.

The chain's CDR3 is CASSSVTSGSTIEQFF. CDR3 bases: TGCGCCAGCAGCTCCGTTACTAGCGGGAGCACTATTGAGCAGTTCTTC. V is TRBV5-1 and J is TRBJ2-1, with TRBD2 matching 11 bases. The CDR3 is made up of 16 amino acids. V was pared by 3 bases and J by 9 bases, with 11 bases of the junction left unmatched. CDR1 SGHRS and CDR2 YFSETQ come from the germline V gene. The full variable domain, in which reference TRBV5-1 and TRBJ2-1 provide the parts outside the CDR3, is KAGVTQTPRYLIKTRGQQVTLSCSPISGHRSVSWYQQTPGQGLQFLFEYFSETQRNKGNFPGRFSGRQFSNSRSEMNVSTLELGDSALYLCASSSVTSGSTIEQFFGPGTRLTVL.

There are a few counts of this clone. The J gene is TRBJ2-7, the V gene TRBV19; weak D call: TRBD1 (6 bases). Per the germline V gene, CDR1 is LNHDA and CDR2 is SQIVND (reference sequence). The CDR3 extends over 14 amino acids. Trimming took off 6 bases at V and 2 bases at J, with 14 bases between the two ends. CDR3: CASSGDNRPYEQYF. CDR3 bases: TGTGCCAGTAGCGGGGACAACCGACCCTACGAGCAGTACTTC.